The TCR beta chain described here comes from a study of cytomegalovirus exposure and HLA in healthy donors. Primers: 60 Vbeta forward and 13 Jbeta reverse. The assay was immunoSEQ multiplex PCR, and TCRdb's table has in-frame clones only and misses some. The data contain about 140,000 clones, 73% of them seen just once; the ten biggest clones take up approximately 15%. This clone has just one count. Its specificity is unknown. Study-level results: Presence/absence results assume similar sequencing depth per donor, which may not hold. For most TCR beta V segments, an earlier analysis put the productive rate at about 87% or about 30% of the time.

There are 13 residues in the CDR3. V gave up 2 bases and J gave up 4 bases, with 6 bases separating them. Per germline, CDR1 MNHEY and CDR2 SVGAGI. The chain joins TRBV6-5 to TRBJ2-1, with D perhaps matching TRBD2 (5 bases). Source material: PBMCs. This receptor was identified in a human donor in good health. CDR3 protein: CASSYTSYNEQFF. In nucleotides, the CDR3 is TGTGCCAGCAGTTACACTAGTTACAATGAGCAGTTCTTC.